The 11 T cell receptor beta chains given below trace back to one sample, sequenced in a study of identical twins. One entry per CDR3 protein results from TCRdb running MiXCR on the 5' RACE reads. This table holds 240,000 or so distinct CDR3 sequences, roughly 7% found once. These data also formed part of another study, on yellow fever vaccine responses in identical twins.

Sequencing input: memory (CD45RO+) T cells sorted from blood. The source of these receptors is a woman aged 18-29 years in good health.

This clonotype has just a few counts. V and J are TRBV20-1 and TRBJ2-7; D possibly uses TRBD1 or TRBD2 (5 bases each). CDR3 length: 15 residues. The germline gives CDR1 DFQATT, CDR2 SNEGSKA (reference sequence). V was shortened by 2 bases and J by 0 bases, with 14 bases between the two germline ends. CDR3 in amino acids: CSARSSGPSSYEQYV. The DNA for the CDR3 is TGCAGTGCTAGAAGTTCGGGGCCCAGCTCCTACGAGCAGTACGTC.

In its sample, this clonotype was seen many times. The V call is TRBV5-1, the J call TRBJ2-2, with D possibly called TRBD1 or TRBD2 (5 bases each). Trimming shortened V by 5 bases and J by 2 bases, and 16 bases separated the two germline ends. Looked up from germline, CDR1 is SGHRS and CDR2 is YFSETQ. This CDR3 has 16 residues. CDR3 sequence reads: CASSYLGLANTGELFF. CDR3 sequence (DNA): TGCGCCAGCAGTTACCTGGGGCTAGCAAACACCGGGGAGCTGTTTTTT.

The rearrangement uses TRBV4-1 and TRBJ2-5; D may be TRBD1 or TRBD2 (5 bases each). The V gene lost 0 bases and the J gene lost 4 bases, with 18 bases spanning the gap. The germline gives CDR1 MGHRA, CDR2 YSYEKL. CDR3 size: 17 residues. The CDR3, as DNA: TGCGCCAGCAGCCAAGAAAGCGGCGGCAGGGCGGGAGAGACCCAGTACTTC. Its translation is CASSQESGGRAGETQYF.

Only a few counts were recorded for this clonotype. In nucleotides, the CDR3 is TGTGCCAGCAGACGCCGGTGGGGCTCTGGAAACACCATATATTTT. It encodes CASRRRWGSGNTIYF. The rearrangement uses TRBV12-3 or TRBV12-4 and TRBJ1-3; unclear D gene. The CDR3 sequence is 15 residues long. Between the trimmed V and J ends, which lost 6 bases and 0 bases, there was a span of 12 bases.

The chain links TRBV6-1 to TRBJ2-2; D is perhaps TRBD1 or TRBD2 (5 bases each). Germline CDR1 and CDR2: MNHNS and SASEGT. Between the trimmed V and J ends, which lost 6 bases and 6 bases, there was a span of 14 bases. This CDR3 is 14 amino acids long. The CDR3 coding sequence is TGTGCCAGCAGCACCGGGACCCCCTCCGGGGAGCTGTTTTTT. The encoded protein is CASSTGTPSGELFF.

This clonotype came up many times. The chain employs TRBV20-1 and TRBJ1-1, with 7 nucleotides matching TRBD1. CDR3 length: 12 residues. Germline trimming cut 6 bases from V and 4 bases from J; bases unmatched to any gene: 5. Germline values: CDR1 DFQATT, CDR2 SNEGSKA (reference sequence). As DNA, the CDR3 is TGCAGTGCCGTGACAGGGCCCACTGAAGCTTTCTTT. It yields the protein CSAVTGPTEAFF.

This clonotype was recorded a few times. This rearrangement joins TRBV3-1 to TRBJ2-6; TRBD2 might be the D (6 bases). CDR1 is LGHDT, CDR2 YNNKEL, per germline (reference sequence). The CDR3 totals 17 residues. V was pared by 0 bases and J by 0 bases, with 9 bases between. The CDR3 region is CASSQEGLISGANVLTF. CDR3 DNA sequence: TGTGCCAGCAGCCAAGAGGGACTGATCTCTGGGGCCAACGTCCTGACTTTC.

For the CDR3, the DNA is TGCGCCAGCAGCCCGGACAGCAGCAATCAGCCCCAGCATTTT. The encoded protein is CASSPDSSNQPQHF. The chain couples TRBV5-1 to TRBJ1-5; a possible D gene is TRBD1 (6 bases). Per the germline V gene, CDR1 is SGHRS and CDR2 is YFSETQ. Trimming stripped 4 bases from V and 1 base from J, with 9 bases between. The CDR3 runs to 14 residues.

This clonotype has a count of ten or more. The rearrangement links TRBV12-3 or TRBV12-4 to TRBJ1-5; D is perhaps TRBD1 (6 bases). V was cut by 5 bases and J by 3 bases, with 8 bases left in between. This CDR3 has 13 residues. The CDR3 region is CASSGQHNQPQHF. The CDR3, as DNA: TGTGCCAGCAGTGGACAGCACAATCAGCCCCAGCATTTT.

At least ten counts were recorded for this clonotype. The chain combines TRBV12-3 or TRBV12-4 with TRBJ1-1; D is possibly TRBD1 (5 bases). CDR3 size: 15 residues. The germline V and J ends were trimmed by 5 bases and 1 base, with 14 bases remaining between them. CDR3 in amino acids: CASSATGTTNTEAFF. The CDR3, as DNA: TGTGCCAGCAGTGCAACCGGGACCACGAACACTGAAGCTTTCTTT.

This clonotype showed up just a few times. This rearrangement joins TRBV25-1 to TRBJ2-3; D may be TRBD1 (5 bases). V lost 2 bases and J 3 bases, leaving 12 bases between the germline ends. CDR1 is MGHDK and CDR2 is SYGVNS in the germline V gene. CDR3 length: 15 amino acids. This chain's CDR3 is CASSEQGRGTDTQYF. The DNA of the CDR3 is TGTGCCAGCAGTGAACAGGGTCGTGGGACAGATACGCAGTATTTT.